This T cell receptor (beta chain) was captured by sequencing in a study of T cell responses to AZD1222 COVID-19 vaccine. J lost 1 base, V lost 4 bases, and 7 bases had no gene match. The CDR3 consists of 15 residues. CDR1 and CDR2 from the germline V gene are SGHRS and YFSETQ. For this clone: The sample holds other DNA sequences that translate to the same CDR3.

The table came from immunoSEQ multiplex PCR; TCRdb's copy has only in-frame clones and leaves some out. The profile covers more than 150,000 clones, with 85% to 95% appearing a single time and around 1.6% taken by the ten largest. This sequence joins TRBV5-1 and TRBJ1-1; 7 bases agree with TRBD1. The receptor's source is an adult who received the AZD1222 COVID-19 vaccine. The specimen was peripheral blood, collected 28 days after the second AZD1222 dose. The DNA for the CDR3 is TGCGCCAGCAGCCAACGACAGGGAGAGAACACTGAAGCTTTCTTT. Its protein is CASSQRQGENTEAFF.